One T cell receptor (beta chain) is described in this entry. Its matching antigen is unknown. Using immunoSEQ multiplex PCR, the repertoire was profiled, and TCRdb retains in-frame clones only, with some absent. The profile shows over 9,500 clones, just under 90% of them singletons. The data derive from a study of regulatory dendritic cells for organ transplantation. Background on the study: Regulatory dendritic cells came from monocytes given vitamin D3 and IL-10.

Allogeneic regulatory or mature dendritic cells were co-cultured for less than six days with CFSE-labeled sorted T cells at 1:10. FACS sorted CD4+ or CD8+ T cells into CD45RA+ naive and CD45RO+ memory. Study observations and caveats: Mature dendritic cells appeared to drive more memory CD8+ clonal expansion than regulatory ones. Naive CD4+ and CD8+ repertoires were highly diverse; memory CD8+ was most oligoclonal.

The CDR3 covers 15 residues. Germline CDR1 SGHAT, CDR2 FQDESV (reference sequence). Trimming pared 5 bases from V and 2 bases from J, leaving 15 bases between. This TCR came from a human donor in good health. This chain connects TRBV11-1 to TRBJ1-1, with D possibly matching TRBD1 (5 bases). Material: naive CD8+ T cells from blood cultured with regulatory dendritic cells. The subset: CD45RA+ naive T cells. CDR3 coding DNA: TGTGCCAGCAGCCCCCATGGGGGGAGAAACACTGAAGCTTTCTTT. Its protein product is CASSPHGGRNTEAFF. Using reference TRBV11-1 and TRBJ1-1 for the parts outside the CDR3, the full variable domain is EAEVAQSPRYKITEKSQAVAFWCDPISGHATLYWYRQILGQGPELLVQFQDESVVDDSQLPKDRFSAERLKGVDSTLKIQPAELGDSAMYLCASSPHGGRNTEAFFGQGTRLTVV.